This TCR beta chain was identified in a study of glioma-infiltrating T cells after dendritic cell vaccination. Background on the study: The vaccine used monocyte-derived dendritic cells pulsed overnight with autologous tumor lysate. Study results and limitations: Higher TCR clonality did not directly relate to longer survival. Longer survival after dendritic cell vaccination followed higher pretreatment TIL content.

About this clone itself: Its antigen is as yet unknown.

The CDR3 is made up of 13 amino acids. The V end lost 5 bases, the J end lost 0 bases, and 7 bases lay between the germline ends. Germline V lookup: CDR1 LNHDA, CDR2 SQIVND (reference sequence). The PCR used 60 V beta and 13 J beta primers. Method: immunoSEQ multiplex PCR; TCRdb's copy keeps in-frame clones and lacks some. The top ten clones hold around 2.3% of a sample with tens of thousands of clones, about four fifths of them seen once. The TCR was taken from a human donor with glioblastoma. This chain uses TRBV19 with TRBJ1-1, with unresolved D. Material: blood, obtained before dendritic cell vaccination. The CDR3 DNA follows: TGTGCCAGTAGTTTGAGGGTGAACACTGAAGCTTTCTTT. This sequence encodes CASSLRVNTEAFF.